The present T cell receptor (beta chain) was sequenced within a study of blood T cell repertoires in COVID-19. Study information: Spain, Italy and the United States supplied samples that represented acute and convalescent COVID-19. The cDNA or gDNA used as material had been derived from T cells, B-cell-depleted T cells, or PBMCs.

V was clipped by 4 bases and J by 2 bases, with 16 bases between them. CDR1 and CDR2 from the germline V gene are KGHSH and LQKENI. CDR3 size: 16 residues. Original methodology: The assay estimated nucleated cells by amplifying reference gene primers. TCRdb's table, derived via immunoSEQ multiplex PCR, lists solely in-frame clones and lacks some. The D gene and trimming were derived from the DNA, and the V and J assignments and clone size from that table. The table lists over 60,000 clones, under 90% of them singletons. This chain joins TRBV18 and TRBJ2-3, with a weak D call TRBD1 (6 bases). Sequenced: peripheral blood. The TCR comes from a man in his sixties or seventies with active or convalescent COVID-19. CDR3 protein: CASSQYRERNTDTQYF. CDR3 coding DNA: TGTGCCAGCTCACAATACAGGGAAAGAAACACAGATACGCAGTATTTT.